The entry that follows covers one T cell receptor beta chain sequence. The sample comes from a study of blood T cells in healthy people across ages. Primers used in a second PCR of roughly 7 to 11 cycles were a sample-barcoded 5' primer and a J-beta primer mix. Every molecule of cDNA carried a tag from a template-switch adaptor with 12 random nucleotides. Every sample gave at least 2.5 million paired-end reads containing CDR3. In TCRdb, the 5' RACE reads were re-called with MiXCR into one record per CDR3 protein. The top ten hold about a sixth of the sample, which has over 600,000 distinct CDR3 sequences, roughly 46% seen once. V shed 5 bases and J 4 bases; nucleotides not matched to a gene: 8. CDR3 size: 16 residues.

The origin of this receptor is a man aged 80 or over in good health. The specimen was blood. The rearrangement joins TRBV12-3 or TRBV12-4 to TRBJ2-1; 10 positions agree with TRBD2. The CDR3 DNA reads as TGTGCCAGCAGTACCGCTAGCGGGAGTAATTACAATGAGCAGTTCTTC. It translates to CASSTASGSNYNEQFF.